This TCR beta chain is drawn from a study of control samples from healthy donors and cancer patients. This clone was counted a few times. The method was immunoSEQ multiplex PCR; TCRdb's version includes in-frame clones alone and lacks a portion of them. The profile shows 100,000 to 150,000 clones, 85% to 90% of them singletons. CDR1 and CDR2 (germline): SGHRS, YFSETQ. This CDR3 contains 15 residues. The V end lost 4 bases, the J end lost 0 bases, and 10 bases lay between the germline ends. This chain uses TRBV5-1 with TRBJ2-2; possible D gene TRBD2, 5 bases. Source material: PBMCs. The TCR sequence derives from a man aged 50 to 59 with head and neck cancer. The CDR3, as DNA: TGCGCCAGCAGCCTGGGAGTTTCGAACACCGGGGAGCTGTTTTTT. Protein product: CASSLGVSNTGELFF. The full variable domain, completed using reference TRBV5-1 and TRBJ2-2, is KAGVTQTPRYLIKTRGQQVTLSCSPISGHRSVSWYQQTPGQGLQFLFEYFSETQRNKGNFPGRFSGRQFSNSRSEMNVSTLELGDSALYLCASSLGVSNTGELFFGEGSRLTVL.